A single sample gave rise to the 3 T cell receptor beta chains below, sequenced in a study of shared clonotypes between healthy human individuals (TCRdb year 2020). The library came from the immunoSEQ multiplex PCR assay. In its TCRdb copy, this immuneACCESS table keeps in-frame sequences only and misses some clones. Where compared with another copy, unresolved V genes explain less than half of these, and the others have no known cause. The sample includes about 2.3 million clones, with over 90% observed a single time. 0.35% to 0.45% of the sample goes to the ten largest clones. Sequencing used naive CD4+ T cells from PBMCs. In light of the paper, this sample's cell subset or site label describes: CD45RA+ positively selected. The receptors were gathered from a man aged 18 to 29 in good health. Some clones in this sample may be carry-over from other donors' samples.

The V call is TRBV7-2, the J call TRBJ2-7, with 7 nucleotides matching TRBD1. The trim removed 0 bases at V and 2 bases at J, leaving 7 bases unmatched. Germline V gene data show CDR1 as SGHTA and CDR2 as FQGNSA. CDR3 size: 16 residues. The chain's CDR3 is CASSLAWWDSPYEQYF. CDR3 sequence (DNA): TGTGCCAGCAGCTTAGCGTGGTGGGACAGTCCCTACGAGCAGTACTTC.

The V and J genes are TRBV7-9 and TRBJ2-1, with D perhaps TRBD2 (6 bases). Trimming removed 4 bases from V and 3 bases from J, with 10 bases in between. Germline loops: CDR1 SEHNR, CDR2 FQNEAQ (reference sequence). The CDR3 consists of 14 residues. CDR3 DNA: TGTGCCAGCAGCTCCCTAGCGAGCTACAATGAGCAGTTCTTC. It specifies CASSSLASYNEQFF.

V usage is TRBV6-1 and J usage is TRBJ1-5; D ambiguous. The CDR3 totals 12 residues. The V end lost 1 base, the J end lost 7 bases, and 5 bases lay between the germline ends. The germline CDR1 and CDR2 sequences are MNHNS and SASEGT. CDR3 protein: CASSEERQPQHF. The DNA for the CDR3 is TGTGCCAGCAGTGAAGAAAGACAGCCCCAGCATTTT.